Listed below are T cell receptor beta chains from one sample, sequenced in a study of T cell responses to AZD1222 COVID-19 vaccine. Produced via immunoSEQ multiplex PCR; TCRdb's table is partial and in-frame only. The table shows 130,000 to 150,000 clones, with approximately 90% occurring only once. Sample: peripheral blood, taken on day 0 of AZD1222 vaccination. The origin of the receptors is an adult in good health. The CDR3 runs from the conserved cysteine through the conserved F or W. Fields, in order: clone size, D gene, J gene, V gene, CDR3 DNA, CDR3 protein. A D gene is named only where the DNA matches it firmly. For some rows the clone size is stated as once, few or many, or as a class when expanded; others skip it.

size: .
D: .
J: TRBJ2-7
V: TRBV29-1
DNA: TGCAGCGTTGTGGCGGGAAACTACGAGCAGTACTTC
CDR3: CSVVAGNYEQYF

size: .
D: TRBD1
J: TRBJ2-7
V: TRBV28
DNA: TGTGCCAGCAGTTCCGGGACAGCCACTTCCTACGAGCAGTACTTC
CDR3: CASSSGTATSYEQYF

size: .
D: .
J: TRBJ2-5
V: TRBV30
DNA: TGTGCCTGGAGTGTACCTGGGAAGGAGACCCAGTACTTC
CDR3: CAWSVPGKETQYF

size: .
D: TRBD1
J: TRBJ1-1
V: TRBV25-1
DNA: TGTGCCAGCAGTTTCGGGGACAGTGAAGCTTTCTTT
CDR3: CASSFGDSEAFF

size: .
D: TRBD1
J: TRBJ1-6
V: TRBV6-2/TRBV6-3
DNA: TGTGCCAGCAGTTCACTCCAGACAGGGGAGTCGTCACCCCTCCACTTT
CDR3: CASSSLQTGESSPLHF

size: once
D: .
J: TRBJ1-3
V: TRBV11-2
DNA: TGTGCCAGCCGGGTGGGACCCACAGGAAACACCATATATTTT
CDR3: CASRVGPTGNTIYF

size: .
D: TRBD1
J: TRBJ2-7
V: TRBV19
DNA: TGTGCCAGTAGTATAGAGACAGGGGGCTCCGAGCAGTACTTC
CDR3: CASSIETGGSEQYF

size: .
D: TRBD1
J: TRBJ2-7
V: TRBV27
DNA: TGTGCCAGCAGGCAATCCCTCCGGGACAGGGGGCTCTACGAGCAGTACTTC
CDR3: CASRQSLRDRGLYEQYF

size: .
D: TRBD1
J: TRBJ1-1
V: TRBV5-1
DNA: TGCGCCAGCAGTCCAGGACAGGGTTCGGCCACTGAAGCTTTCTTT
CDR3: CASSPGQGSATEAFF

size: few
D: TRBD1
J: TRBJ1-1
V: TRBV2
DNA: TGTGCCAGCAGTGAGAGGGGGCAGATGAACACTGAAGCTTTCTTT
CDR3: CASSERGQMNTEAFF

size: .
D: .
J: TRBJ2-3
V: TRBV10-2
DNA: TGCGCCAGCAGCCGGAGGGCGGGGCGGGATGCGGATACGCAGTATTTT
CDR3: CASSRRAGRDADTQYF

size: .
D: .
J: TRBJ1-1
V: TRBV30
DNA: TGTGCCGGAGGGGGGGAGAACACTGAAGCTTTCTTT
CDR3: CAGGGENTEAFF

size: .
D: .
J: TRBJ2-7
V: TRBV5-5
DNA: TGTGCCAGCAGCGCTTGGGACCCCTCCGACAGGCGACTCTCCTACGAGCAGTACTTC
CDR3: CASSAWDPSDRRLSYEQYF

size: .
D: .
J: TRBJ1-6
V: TRBV30
DNA: TGTGCCTGGAGTGTGAGTGGGGGCTCCTATAATTCACCCCTCCACTTT
CDR3: CAWSVSGGSYNSPLHF

size: .
D: .
J: TRBJ1-4
V: TRBV6-5
DNA: TGTGCCAGCACGATACTGGGTGAAAAACTGTTTTTT
CDR3: CASTILGEKLFF

size: .
D: .
J: TRBJ1-1
V: TRBV19
DNA: TGTGCCAGTAGTGACGCGGGCAGGAGGGTTGGGAGCGATGAAGCTTTCTTT
CDR3: CASSDAGRRVGSDEAFF

size: .
D: .
J: TRBJ2-1
V: TRBV6-2/TRBV6-3
DNA: TGTGCCAGCAGTTCCAGGGATACTGGTGAGCAGTTCTTC
CDR3: CASSSRDTGEQFF

size: .
D: .
J: TRBJ1-3
V: TRBV9
DNA: TGTGCCAGCAGCGTAGGTGAAGGCAACACCATATATTTT
CDR3: CASSVGEGNTIYF

size: .
D: TRBD1
J: TRBJ1-2
V: TRBV10-3
DNA: TGTGCCATCAGTGGCGGACAGGGGTCCGGCTACACCTTC
CDR3: CAISGGQGSGYTF

size: .
D: TRBD1
J: TRBJ1-4
V: TRBV6-1
DNA: TGTGCCAGCAGTGAAAGGGGGCCTAATGAAAAACTGTTTTTT
CDR3: CASSERGPNEKLFF

size: once
D: TRBD1
J: TRBJ2-4
V: TRBV9
DNA: TGTGCCAGCAGCGCCTCCCCAGGGGGTGGTAGCGCAAACATTCAGTACTTC
CDR3: CASSASPGGGSANIQYF

size: .
D: .
J: TRBJ1-6
V: TRBV28
DNA: TGTGCCAGCATCCCCATGAGGACCTATAATTCACCCCTCCACTTT
CDR3: CASIPMRTYNSPLHF

size: .
D: .
J: TRBJ2-7
V: TRBV5-1
DNA: TGCGCCAGCAGCTTGGGTTTACAGCGAGCGAGCTCCTACGAGCAGTACTTC
CDR3: CASSLGLQRASSYEQYF

size: .
D: .
J: TRBJ2-7
V: TRBV5-6
DNA: TGTGCCAGCAGCCGTGACTGGGACTCCTACGAGCAGTACTTC
CDR3: CASSRDWDSYEQYF

size: .
D: .
J: TRBJ2-3
V: TRBV7-9
DNA: TGTGCCAGCAGCCCCTCAGGCACGCAGTATTTT
CDR3: CASSPSGTQYF

size: .
D: TRBD1
J: TRBJ1-1
V: TRBV28
DNA: TGTGCCAGCAGACCAACAGGGGGTGCTGAAGCTTTCTTT
CDR3: CASRPTGGAEAFF

size: .
D: .
J: TRBJ1-1
V: TRBV6-5
DNA: TGTGCCAGCAGCGACCGGATGAACACTGAAGCTTTCTTT
CDR3: CASSDRMNTEAFF

size: .
D: TRBD1
J: TRBJ1-2
V: TRBV14
DNA: TGTGCCAGCAGCCAGACAGGGGGCGGCTATGGCTACACCTTC
CDR3: CASSQTGGGYGYTF

size: .
D: TRBD1
J: TRBJ1-5
V: TRBV19
DNA: TGTGCCAGTAGTAGAGACAGGGGGTTCAATCAGCCCCAGCATTTT
CDR3: CASSRDRGFNQPQHF

size: .
D: .
J: TRBJ2-7
V: TRBV28
DNA: TGTGCCAGCAGTTCCTTTGTTAGGGGCTACGAGCAGTACTTC
CDR3: CASSSFVRGYEQYF

size: .
D: TRBD2
J: TRBJ2-1
V: TRBV29-1
DNA: TGCAGCGTTGAAGATCGGTTGGTAGCGGGAGACAATGAGCAGTTCTTC
CDR3: CSVEDRLVAGDNEQFF

size: .
D: .
J: TRBJ1-5
V: TRBV2
DNA: TGTGCCAGCAGTGAAGGGCCGAGCAATCAGCCCCAGCATTTT
CDR3: CASSEGPSNQPQHF

size: once
D: .
J: TRBJ1-5
V: TRBV28
DNA: TGTGCCAGCAGTTCCCAGAGTTTCGCCAAGAGCTCCAATCAGCCCCAGCATTTT
CDR3: CASSSQSFAKSSNQPQHF

size: .
D: .
J: TRBJ1-2
V: TRBV7-2
DNA: TGTGCCAGCAGCTTAGCCCAGAATTCATTCTATGGCTACACCTTC
CDR3: CASSLAQNSFYGYTF

size: .
D: TRBD1
J: TRBJ2-5
V: TRBV4-1
DNA: TGCGCCAGCAGCCAAGCCCTGACAGGGGGCTTGGAGACCCAGTACTTC
CDR3: CASSQALTGGLETQYF

size: once
D: TRBD2
J: TRBJ2-1
V: TRBV6-4
DNA: TGTGCCAGCAGTGACTCGACTAGCGAGTGGAGCTCCTACAATGAGCAGTTCTTC
CDR3: CASSDSTSEWSSYNEQFF

size: .
D: .
J: TRBJ2-7
V: TRBV19
DNA: TGTGCCAGTAGTATAGGTCGGAACTACGAGCAGTACTTC
CDR3: CASSIGRNYEQYF

size: .
D: .
J: TRBJ1-5
V: TRBV7-2
DNA: TGTGCCAGCAGACTGGCCGGACGACATCAGCCCCAGCATTTT
CDR3: CASRLAGRHQPQHF

size: .
D: TRBD1
J: TRBJ1-2
V: TRBV6-2/TRBV6-3
DNA: TGTGCCAGCAGTTTGGACAGGGGGAGGTATGGCTACACCTTC
CDR3: CASSLDRGRYGYTF

size: .
D: TRBD1
J: TRBJ2-2
V: TRBV2
DNA: TGTGCCAGCGCATCGTCCCGGGACAGGTCCGGGGAGCTGTTTTTT
CDR3: CASASSRDRSGELFF

size: .
D: .
J: TRBJ1-1
V: TRBV13
DNA: TGTGCCAGCAGCCCGTTGAGGGGTGGCACTGAAGCTTTCTTT
CDR3: CASSPLRGGTEAFF

size: .
D: .
J: TRBJ1-5
V: TRBV7-9
DNA: TGTGCCAGCAGCTCGCAGGGTCATCTAGGAAATCAGCCCCAGCATTTT
CDR3: CASSSQGHLGNQPQHF

size: once
D: .
J: TRBJ1-4
V: TRBV4-2
DNA: TGTGCCAGCAGCCAAGAAAGGGGAGCGGGGGGCGCAGTAGAAAAACTGTTTTTT
CDR3: CASSQERGAGGAVEKLFF

size: .
D: .
J: TRBJ1-2
V: TRBV6-1
DNA: TGTGCCACCAGCGTACGTGGGTTGGGCTATGGCTACACCTTC
CDR3: CATSVRGLGYGYTF

size: .
D: .
J: TRBJ1-6
V: TRBV18
DNA: TGTGCCAGCTCACCAAGACAGGCGAGCTCCTATAATTCACCCCTCCACTTT
CDR3: CASSPRQASSYNSPLHF